This T cell receptor beta chain was sequenced in a study of spatial heterogeneity in lung cancer. The wider study: The donor group consisted of some 70 patients who had untreated, early-stage non-small cell lung cancer. At a median of roughly 26 months after resection, follow-up PBMC samples were sequenced when available.

TCR cDNA molecules were tagged individually, and each one carried a unique molecular identifier. TCRdb re-called the 5' RACE reads through MiXCR, storing one row per CDR3 protein. The table records about 10,000 distinct CDR3 sequences, about 25% of them present only once. The time point here: blood at routine non-recurrence follow-up after resection. This specimen was PBMCs, taken at follow-up. The receptor was derived from a female donor with early-stage non-small cell lung cancer.

CDR3 sequence (DNA): TGTGCCAGCAGTCCGGACGAGCAGTACTTC. It is translated as CASSPDEQYF. The chain employs TRBV28 and TRBJ2-7; D gene uncertain. From germline, CDR1 is MDHEN and CDR2 SYDVKM. V was pared by 5 bases and J by 5 bases, with 4 bases between. This CDR3 is 10 amino acids long.